Shown below are 24 T cell receptor beta chains from a single sample sequenced in a study of cytotoxic CD8 clonotypes in ibrutinib-treated CLL (dated by TCRdb to the early 2020s). Receptor libraries were prepared by the immunoSEQ multiplex PCR assay. The immuneACCESS repertoire file appears here via TCRdb, limited to in-frame rearrangements. These files lack a portion of the clones; in checked studies, under half of the deficit traces to unresolved V genes, and the cause of the others is not known. This sample lists tens of thousands of clones; more than 60% were detected once. The top ten hold roughly 13% of the sample. The time point label, read with the paper, signifies: about a year on ibrutinib. This material consisted of PBMCs, taken after 12 months of ibrutinib treatment. The receptors originated from a human donor with chronic lymphocytic leukemia.

This sequence joins TRBV20-1 and TRBJ2-3; D gene ambiguous. The CDR3 is 11 amino acids. Germline CDR1 DFQATT, CDR2 SNEGSKA (reference sequence). Trimming left V 6 bases short and J 6 bases short, with 10 bases between. CDR3 protein: CSATRGDTQYF. DNA of the CDR3: TGCAGTGCGACCCGCGGTGATACGCAGTATTTT.

This chain uses TRBV25-1 with TRBJ1-2; 8 positions match TRBD1. There are 18 residues in the CDR3. CDR1 MGHDK and CDR2 SYGVNS come from the germline V gene. The J segment lost 8 bases and the V segment lost 6 bases, leaving 23 bases of the junction unmatched. The CDR3 region is CASSTPLGTGTLVGGYTF. DNA of the CDR3: TGTGCCAGCAGCACCCCTTTGGGGACAGGAACCCTTGTGGGAGGCTACACCTTC.

Only a few counts were recorded for this clone. The genes are TRBV28 and TRBJ2-7; the D is unclear. V lost 4 bases and J lost 1, with 14 bases in between. The CDR3 length is 15 residues. CDR1 MDHEN and CDR2 SYDVKM come from the germline V gene. CDR3 in DNA: TGTGCCAGCAGTTCAAACAGCTTCCCATCCTACGAGCAGTACTTC. This translates into CASSSNSFPSYEQYF.

The chain is built from TRBV9 and TRBJ2-3; 7 positions agree with TRBD1. V was clipped by 4 bases and J by 0 bases; unmatched bases: 5. CDR3 length: 15 residues. Looked up from germline, CDR1 is SGDLS and CDR2 is YYNGEE. The CDR3 spells CASSRQGSSTDTQYF. CDR3 in DNA: TGTGCCAGCAGCAGACAGGGCTCAAGCACAGATACGCAGTATTTT.

The chain uses TRBV19 and TRBJ1-1; D is undetermined. The V end lost 3 bases, the J end lost 0 bases, and 8 bases lay between the germline ends. CDR1 is LNHDA and CDR2 is SQIVND in the germline V gene (reference sequence). The CDR3 extends over 14 amino acids. The CDR3 protein is CASSMPSLNTEAFF. The CDR3, as DNA: TGTGCCAGTAGTATGCCGTCTTTGAACACTGAAGCTTTCTTT.

This clone has just one count. The chain has TRBV19 and TRBJ2-7, with 10 nucleotides matching TRBD1. This CDR3 comprises 16 residues. Germline-derived CDR1 and CDR2 are LNHDA and SQIVND (reference sequence). J lost 6 bases, V lost 3 bases, and 11 bases had no gene match. The chain's CDR3 is CASSILTGGVFGEQYF. The CDR3 nucleotides read TGTGCCAGTAGTATTTTGACAGGGGGCGTTTTCGGCGAGCAGTACTTC.

This chain uses TRBV30 with TRBJ2-7; D perhaps matches TRBD1 (6 bases). Germline values: CDR1 GTSNPN, CDR2 SVGIG (reference sequence). The CDR3 consists of 15 residues. Trimming took 2 bases from V and 6 from J, leaving 20 bases between them. DNA for the CDR3: TGTGCCTGGAGTCCCATTGCCACAGGGTGGCGCGAGCAGTACTTC. As protein: CAWSPIATGWREQYF.

This chain connects TRBV20-1 to TRBJ2-1; D is possibly TRBD2 (6 bases). With 0 bases removed from V and 14 bases from J, the gap between germline ends came to 11 bases. This CDR3 is built from 11 residues. The germline V gene encodes CDR1 DFQATT and CDR2 SNEGSKA (reference sequence). This CDR3 reads CSAREGGKEFF. The CDR3 DNA is TGCAGTGCTAGAGAGGGAGGAAAGGAGTTCTTC.

The rearrangement joins TRBV7-3 to TRBJ2-7; TRBD1 matches at 10 bases. Per the germline V gene, CDR1 is SGHTA and CDR2 is FQGTGA. Losses at the gene ends were 6 bases for V and 4 bases for J; bases not matched to a gene: 3. The CDR3 covers 13 residues. DNA for the CDR3: TGTGCCAGCAGTACGGGACAGGGGTACGAGCAGTACTTC. Translating it yields CASSTGQGYEQYF.

The V call is TRBV1, the J call TRBJ1-3. TRBV1 is a listed pseudogene. CDR3 length: 15 amino acids. The CDR3, as DNA: TGCACCAGCAGCCAAGATCCTAACTCTGGAAACACCATATATTTT. Protein: CTSSQDPNSGNTIYF.

The rearrangement links TRBV7-2 to TRBJ2-3, with 9 bases identical to TRBD2. The V and J ends lost 1 base and 5 bases, in that order; junction bases with no gene match: 7. CDR3 length: 16 amino acids. CDR1 is SGHTA, CDR2 FQGNSA, per germline. CDR3 loop: CASSLGLAGVLDTQYF. The CDR3 nucleotides are TGTGCCAGCAGCTTAGGGTTAGCGGGAGTTTTAGATACGCAGTATTTT. Full variable domain (rest looked up from reference TRBV7-2 and TRBJ2-3): GAGVSQSPSNKVTEKGKDVELRCDPISGHTALYWYRQSLGQGLEFLIYFQGNSAPDKSGLPSDRFSAERTGGSVSTLTIQRTQQEDSAVYLCASSLGLAGVLDTQYFGPGTRLTVL.

The rearrangement joins TRBV5-4 to TRBJ2-1, with no clear D. V was trimmed by 3 bases and J by 12 bases, leaving 16 bases between them. CDR1 is SGHNT, CDR2 YYREEE, per germline (reference sequence). CDR3 length: 13 amino acids. The CDR3 reads CASSSLLSWRQFF. The CDR3 DNA follows: TGTGCCAGCAGCTCGCTCCTGAGCTGGCGGCAGTTCTTC.

V gene TRBV6-1 combines with J gene TRBJ2-2; D remains unclear. The V gene's germline CDR1 is MNHNS and CDR2 SASEGT. The CDR3 loop spans 13 amino acids. The germline V and J ends were trimmed by 0 bases and 7 bases, with 6 bases remaining between them. The CDR3 nucleotides read TGTGCCAGCAGTGAAGCGCCGCTCGGGGAGCTGTTTTTT. Translation gives CASSEAPLGELFF.

The table lists this clone with a count of one. This chain connects TRBV11-3 to TRBJ2-5; D is undetermined. CDR3 length: 13 residues. V was pared by 2 bases and J by 1 base, with 5 bases between. Looked up from germline, CDR1 is SGHNT and CDR2 is YENEEA. The CDR3 DNA sequence: TGTGCCAGCAGCTTACACAGCCAAGAGACCCAGTACTTC. It encodes CASSLHSQETQYF.

The table lists this clone with a count of one. V usage is TRBV7-2 and J usage is TRBJ2-3; the match to TRBD2 covers 10 bases. CDR3 length: 16 residues. Germline values: CDR1 SGHTA, CDR2 FQGNSA. Trimming removed 2 bases from V and 4 bases from J; junction bases left unmatched: 6. The CDR3 loop reads CASSLSGTSVADTQYF. DNA of the CDR3: TGTGCCAGCAGCTTATCAGGGACTAGCGTTGCAGATACGCAGTATTTT.

The table lists this clone with a few counts. The gene calls are TRBV7-9 and TRBJ2-2, with 9 positions matching TRBD2. Germline-derived CDR1 and CDR2 are SEHNR and FQNEAQ (reference sequence). The CDR3 runs 15 residues. Losses at the gene ends were 5 bases for V and 5 bases for J; bases not matched to a gene: 6. The CDR3 DNA sequence: TGTGCCAGCAGCGCCCTAGCGGGAAGGACCGGGGAGCTGTTTTTT. Protein product: CASSALAGRTGELFF.

The chain carries TRBV2 and TRBJ2-1; no reliable D call. The CDR3 consists of 12 residues. V shed 6 bases and J shed 8 bases, with 11 bases lying between them. Per the germline V gene, CDR1 is SNHLY and CDR2 is FYNNEI. CDR3 sequence reads: CASSFRSDEQFF. CDR3 DNA sequence: TGTGCCAGCAGCTTCCGCAGCGATGAGCAGTTCTTC. Supplemented by reference TRBV2 and TRBJ2-1, the full variable domain reads EPEVTQTPSHQVTQMGQEVILRCVPISNHLYFYWYRQILGQKVEFLVSFYNNEISEKSEIFDDQFSVERPDGSNFTLKIRSTKLEDSAMYFCASSFRSDEQFFGPGTRLTVL.

The chain carries TRBV6-5 and TRBJ2-1; 13 bases agree with TRBD2. The CDR3 runs to 14 residues. V was clipped by 4 bases and J by 10 bases; unmatched bases: 4. Germline-derived CDR1 and CDR2 are MNHEY and SVGAGI. The CDR3 bases are TGTGCCAGCAGTTCGGGACTAGCGGGAAACGAGCAGTTCTTC. Protein: CASSSGLAGNEQFF.

The genes are TRBV5-1 and TRBJ2-3; TRBD1 might be the D (6 bases). The V gene lost 0 bases and the J gene lost 5 bases, with 16 bases spanning the gap. The CDR3 is 16 residues long. In germline, CDR1 is SGHRS, CDR2 YFSETQ. This CDR3 is CASSLAGRGGQDTQYF. CDR3 coding DNA: TGCGCCAGCAGCTTGGCCGGCAGGGGTGGGCAAGATACGCAGTATTTT.

The rearrangement joins TRBV6-5 to TRBJ1-2; no definite D call. There are 13 residues in the CDR3. Trimming shortened V by 5 bases and J by 3 bases, and 10 bases separated the two germline ends. Germline lookup yields CDR1 MNHEY and CDR2 SVGAGI. CDR3 bases: TGTGCCAGCAGTGCGACCCAGGACTATGGCTACACCTTC. This gives the protein CASSATQDYGYTF.

The CDR3: CATSIGDRVSNIQYF. CDR3 sequence (DNA): TGTGCCACCAGCATTGGGGACAGGGTATCAAACATTCAGTACTTC. This chain joins TRBV15 and TRBJ2-4; TRBD1 matches at 9 bases. The trim removed 4 bases at V and 6 bases at J, leaving 7 bases unmatched. The germline gives CDR1 LNHNV, CDR2 YYDKDF (reference sequence). This CDR3 contains 15 residues.

The chain has TRBV4-1 and TRBJ2-5; 16 nucleotides line up with TRBD2. CDR3 length equals 19 residues. Germline V gene data show CDR1 as MGHRA and CDR2 as YSYEKL. V lost 6 bases, J lost 2 bases, and 12 bases stayed unmatched. The CDR3 loop reads CASSSPGLAGGPGQETQYF. As DNA, the CDR3 is TGCGCCAGCAGTTCTCCGGGACTAGCGGGAGGGCCGGGTCAAGAGACCCAGTACTTC.

This clone was detected only a few times. The CDR3 DNA sequence: TGTGCCAGCAGCCCTAGCGGGAGGGCCAGCACCGGGGAGCTGTTTTTT. Amino acids: CASSPSGRASTGELFF. The chain links TRBV5-4 to TRBJ2-2, with 12 bases lining up with TRBD2. CDR3 length: 16 residues. With 4 bases clipped from V and 4 bases from J, the junction kept 5 bases outside the gene matches. From germline, CDR1 is SGHNT and CDR2 YYREEE (reference sequence).

This chain uses TRBV28 with TRBJ2-1; 15 bases are a match to TRBD2. Germline V gene lookup returns CDR1 MDHEN and CDR2 SYDVKM. The ends lost 3 bases at V and 1 base at J; junction bases unmatched: 4. The CDR3 contains 18 residues. Here the CDR3 reads CASSFGTSGRQSYNEQFF. CDR3 nucleotide sequence: TGTGCCAGCAGTTTTGGGACTAGCGGGAGGCAGTCCTACAATGAGCAGTTCTTC.